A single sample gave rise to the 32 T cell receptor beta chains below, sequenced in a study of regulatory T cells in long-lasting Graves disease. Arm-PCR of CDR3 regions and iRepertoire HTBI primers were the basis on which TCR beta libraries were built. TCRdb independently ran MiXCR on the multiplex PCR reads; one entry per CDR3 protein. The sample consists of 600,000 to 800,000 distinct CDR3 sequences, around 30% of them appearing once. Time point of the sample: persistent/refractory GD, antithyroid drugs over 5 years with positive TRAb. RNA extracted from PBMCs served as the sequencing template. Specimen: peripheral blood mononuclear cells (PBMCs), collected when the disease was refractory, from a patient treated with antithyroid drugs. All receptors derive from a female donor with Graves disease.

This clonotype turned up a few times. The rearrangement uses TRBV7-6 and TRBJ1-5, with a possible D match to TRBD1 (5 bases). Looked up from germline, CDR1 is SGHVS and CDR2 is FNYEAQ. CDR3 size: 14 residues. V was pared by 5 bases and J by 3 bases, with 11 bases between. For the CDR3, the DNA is TGTGCCAGCAGCCCAGGGTCTACCAATCAGCCCCAGCATTTT. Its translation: CASSPGSTNQPQHF.

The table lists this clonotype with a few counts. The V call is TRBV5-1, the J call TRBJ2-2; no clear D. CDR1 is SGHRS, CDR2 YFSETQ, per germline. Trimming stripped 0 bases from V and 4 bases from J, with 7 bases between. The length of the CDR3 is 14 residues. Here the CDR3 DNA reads TGCGCCAGCAGCTTGGGACATATCACCGGGGAGCTGTTTTTT. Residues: CASSLGHITGELFF.

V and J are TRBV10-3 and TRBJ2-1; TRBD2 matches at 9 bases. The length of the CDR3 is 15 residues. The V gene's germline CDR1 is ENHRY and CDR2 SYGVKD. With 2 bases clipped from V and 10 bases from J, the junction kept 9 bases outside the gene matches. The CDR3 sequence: CAISEQAGGGFEQFF. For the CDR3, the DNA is TGTGCCATCAGTGAGCAGGCGGGAGGGGGGTTCGAGCAGTTCTTC.

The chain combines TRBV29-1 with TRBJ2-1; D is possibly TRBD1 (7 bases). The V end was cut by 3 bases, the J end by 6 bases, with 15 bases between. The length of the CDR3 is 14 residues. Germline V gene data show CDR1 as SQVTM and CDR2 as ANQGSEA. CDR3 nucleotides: TGCAGCGTTGAGGAGGGACAGAAGCCCAATGAGCAGTTCTTC. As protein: CSVEEGQKPNEQFF.

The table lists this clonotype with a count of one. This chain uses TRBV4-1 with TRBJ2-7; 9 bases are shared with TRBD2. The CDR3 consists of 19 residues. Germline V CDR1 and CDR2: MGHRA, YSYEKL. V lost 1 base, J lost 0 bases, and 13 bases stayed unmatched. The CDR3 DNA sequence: TGCGCCAGCAGCCAAGCCCCAGGCGGGAGGGCCCTGGGCTCCTACGAGCAGTACTTC. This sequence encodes CASSQAPGGRALGSYEQYF.

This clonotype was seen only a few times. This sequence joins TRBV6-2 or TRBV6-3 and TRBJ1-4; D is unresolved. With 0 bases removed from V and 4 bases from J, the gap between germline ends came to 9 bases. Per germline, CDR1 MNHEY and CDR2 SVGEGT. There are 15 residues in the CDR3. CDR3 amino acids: CASSYSRYDNEKLFF. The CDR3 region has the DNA TGTGCCAGCAGTTACTCGCGGTATGATAATGAAAAACTGTTTTTT.

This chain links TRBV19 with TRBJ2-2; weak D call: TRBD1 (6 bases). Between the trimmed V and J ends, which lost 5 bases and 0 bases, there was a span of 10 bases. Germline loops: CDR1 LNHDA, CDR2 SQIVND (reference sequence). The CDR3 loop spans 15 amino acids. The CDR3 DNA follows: TGTGCCAGTAGTCGGCGACAGGCGAACACCGGGGAGCTGTTTTTT. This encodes CASSRRQANTGELFF.

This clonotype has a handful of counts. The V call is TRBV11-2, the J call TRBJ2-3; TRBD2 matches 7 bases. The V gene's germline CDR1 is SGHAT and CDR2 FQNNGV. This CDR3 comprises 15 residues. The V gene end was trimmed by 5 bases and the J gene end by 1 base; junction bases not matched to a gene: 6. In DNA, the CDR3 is TGTGCCAGCAGCCGCCGGCTAGCGGGCACAGATACGCAGTATTTT. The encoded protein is CASSRRLAGTDTQYF.

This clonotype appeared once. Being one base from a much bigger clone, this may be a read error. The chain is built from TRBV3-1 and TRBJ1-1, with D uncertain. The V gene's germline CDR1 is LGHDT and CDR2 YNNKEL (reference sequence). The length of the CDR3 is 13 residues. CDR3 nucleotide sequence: TGTGCCAGCAGCTCCCCTGGCGGCCGGGAAGCTTCCTTT. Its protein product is CASSSPGGREASF.

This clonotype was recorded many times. The CDR3 reads CASIPLLGRIDTGELFF. The DNA for the CDR3 is TGTGCCAGCATACCCCTTTTGGGGAGAATTGACACCGGGGAGCTGTTTTTT. The chain couples TRBV6-1 to TRBJ2-2, with D perhaps matching TRBD2 (5 bases). V shed 7 bases and J shed 3 bases, with 21 bases lying between them. The CDR3 runs to 17 residues. The germline CDR1 and CDR2 sequences are MNHNS and SASEGT.

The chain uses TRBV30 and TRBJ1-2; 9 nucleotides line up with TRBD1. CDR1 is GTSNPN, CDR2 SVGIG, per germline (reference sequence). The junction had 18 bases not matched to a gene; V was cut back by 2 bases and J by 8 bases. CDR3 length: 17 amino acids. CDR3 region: CAWSPSGTGRTLYGYTF. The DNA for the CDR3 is TGTGCCTGGAGTCCCTCCGGGACAGGGAGGACTCTGTACGGCTACACCTTC.

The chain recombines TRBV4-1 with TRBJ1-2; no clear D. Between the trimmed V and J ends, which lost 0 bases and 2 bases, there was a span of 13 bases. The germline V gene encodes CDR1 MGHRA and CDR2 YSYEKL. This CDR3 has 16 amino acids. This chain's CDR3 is CASSQDHQSENYGYTF. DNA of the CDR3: TGCGCCAGCAGCCAAGATCACCAAAGTGAGAACTATGGCTACACCTTC.

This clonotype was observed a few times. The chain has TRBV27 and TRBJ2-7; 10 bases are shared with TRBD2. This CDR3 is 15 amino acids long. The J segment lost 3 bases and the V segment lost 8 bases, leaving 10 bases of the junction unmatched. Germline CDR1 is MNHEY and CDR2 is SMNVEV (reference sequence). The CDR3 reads CASSRGLAVLYEQYF. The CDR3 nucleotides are TGTGCCAGCTCCCGAGGACTAGCGGTCCTCTACGAGCAGTACTTC.

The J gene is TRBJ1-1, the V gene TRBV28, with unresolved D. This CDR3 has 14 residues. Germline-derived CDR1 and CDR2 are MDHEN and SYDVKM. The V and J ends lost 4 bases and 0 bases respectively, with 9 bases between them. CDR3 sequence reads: CASSSQTLNTEAFF. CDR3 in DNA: TGTGCCAGCAGTTCCCAAACCCTGAACACTGAAGCTTTCTTT.

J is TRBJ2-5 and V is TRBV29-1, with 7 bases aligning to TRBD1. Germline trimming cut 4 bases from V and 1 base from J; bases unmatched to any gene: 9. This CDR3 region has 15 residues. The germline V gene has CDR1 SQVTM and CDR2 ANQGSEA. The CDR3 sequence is CSVATGTAVQETQYF. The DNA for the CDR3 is TGCAGCGTTGCTACAGGGACAGCCGTCCAAGAGACCCAGTACTTC.

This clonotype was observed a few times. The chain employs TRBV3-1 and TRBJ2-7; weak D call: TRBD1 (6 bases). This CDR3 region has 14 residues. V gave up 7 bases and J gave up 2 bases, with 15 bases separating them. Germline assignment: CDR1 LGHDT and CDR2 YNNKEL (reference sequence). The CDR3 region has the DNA TGTGCCAGCAACCCAAGGGGGAAGGCCTACGAGCAGTACTTC. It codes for CASNPRGKAYEQYF.

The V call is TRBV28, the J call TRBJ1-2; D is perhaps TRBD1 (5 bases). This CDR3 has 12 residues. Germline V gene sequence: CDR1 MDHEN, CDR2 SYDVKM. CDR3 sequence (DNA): TGTGCGACGGGGGGGGATCCCTATGGCTACACCTTC. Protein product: CATGGDPYGYTF.

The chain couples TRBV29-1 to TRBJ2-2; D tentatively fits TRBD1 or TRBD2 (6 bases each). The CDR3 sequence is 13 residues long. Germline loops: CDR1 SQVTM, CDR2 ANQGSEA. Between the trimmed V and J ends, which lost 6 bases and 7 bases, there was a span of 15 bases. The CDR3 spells CSVKGGRGGELFF. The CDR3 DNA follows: TGCAGCGTCAAAGGGGGGCGAGGCGGGGAGCTGTTTTTT.

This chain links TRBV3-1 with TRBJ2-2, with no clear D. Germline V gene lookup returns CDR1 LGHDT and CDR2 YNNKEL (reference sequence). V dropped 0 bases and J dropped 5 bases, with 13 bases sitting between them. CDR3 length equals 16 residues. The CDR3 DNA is TGTGCCAGCAGCCAAGATCCCAACAGAGAAACCGGGGAGCTGTTTTTT. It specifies CASSQDPNRETGELFF.

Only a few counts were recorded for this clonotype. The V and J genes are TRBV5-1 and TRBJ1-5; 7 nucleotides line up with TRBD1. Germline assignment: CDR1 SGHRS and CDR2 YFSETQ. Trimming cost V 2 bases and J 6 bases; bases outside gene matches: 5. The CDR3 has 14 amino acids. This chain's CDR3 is CASSLQGLGQPQHF. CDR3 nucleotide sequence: TGCGCCAGCAGCTTACAGGGGCTGGGTCAGCCCCAGCATTTT.

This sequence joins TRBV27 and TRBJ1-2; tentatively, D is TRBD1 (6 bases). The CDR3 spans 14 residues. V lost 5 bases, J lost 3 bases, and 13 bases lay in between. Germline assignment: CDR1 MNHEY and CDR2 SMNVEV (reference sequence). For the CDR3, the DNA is TGTGCCAGCAGTCTGGGGACATCTGACTATGGCTACACCTTC. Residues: CASSLGTSDYGYTF.

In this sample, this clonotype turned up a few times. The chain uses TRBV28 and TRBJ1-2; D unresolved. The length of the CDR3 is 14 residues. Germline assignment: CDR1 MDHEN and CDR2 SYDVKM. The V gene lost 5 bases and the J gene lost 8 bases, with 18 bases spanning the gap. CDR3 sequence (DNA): TGTGCCAGCAGTCCACCGGGTCCCCGGGAGGGCTACACCTTC. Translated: CASSPPGPREGYTF.

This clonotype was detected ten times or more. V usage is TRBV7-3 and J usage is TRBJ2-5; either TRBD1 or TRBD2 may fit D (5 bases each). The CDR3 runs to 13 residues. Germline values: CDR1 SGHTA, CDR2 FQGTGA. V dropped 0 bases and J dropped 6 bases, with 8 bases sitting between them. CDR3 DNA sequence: TGTGCCAGCAGCTTAACAGGGACCAAGACCCAGTACTTC. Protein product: CASSLTGTKTQYF.

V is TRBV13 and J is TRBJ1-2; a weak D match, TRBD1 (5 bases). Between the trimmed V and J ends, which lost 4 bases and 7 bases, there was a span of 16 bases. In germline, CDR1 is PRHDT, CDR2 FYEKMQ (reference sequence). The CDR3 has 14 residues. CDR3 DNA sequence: TGTGCCAGCAGCTACCGGGGCTACACTCGTGGCTACACCTTC. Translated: CASSYRGYTRGYTF. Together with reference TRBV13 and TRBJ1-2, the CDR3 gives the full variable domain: AAGVIQSPRHLIKEKRETATLKCYPIPRHDTVYWYQQGPGQDPQFLISFYEKMQSDKGSIPDRFSAQQFSDYHSELNMSSLELGDSALYFCASSYRGYTRGYTFGSGTRLTVV.

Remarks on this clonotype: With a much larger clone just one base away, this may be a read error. The CDR3 here is CASSVDGETQYF. CDR3 coding DNA: TGTGCCAGCAGCGTAGATGGGGAGACCCAGTACTTC. The chain is built from TRBV9 and TRBJ2-5; D gene ambiguous. This CDR3 is 12 amino acids long. Germline V lookup: CDR1 SGDLS, CDR2 YYNGEE. The germline V and J ends were trimmed by 0 bases and 5 bases, with 5 bases remaining between them.

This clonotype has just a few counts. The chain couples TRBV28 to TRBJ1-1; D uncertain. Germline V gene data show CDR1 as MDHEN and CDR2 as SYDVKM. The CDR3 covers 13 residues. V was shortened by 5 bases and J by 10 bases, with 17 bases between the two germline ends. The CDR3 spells CASSPPPGMRAFF. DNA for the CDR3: TGTGCCAGCAGTCCCCCCCCGGGGATGCGAGCTTTCTTT.

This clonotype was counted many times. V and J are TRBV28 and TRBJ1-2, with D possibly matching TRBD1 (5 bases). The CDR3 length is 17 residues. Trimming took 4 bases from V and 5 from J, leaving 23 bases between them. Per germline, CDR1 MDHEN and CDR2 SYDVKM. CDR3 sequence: CASSSPGGGGVWYGYTF. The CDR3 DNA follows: TGTGCCAGCAGTTCACCTGGCGGGGGTGGGGTGTGGTATGGCTACACCTTC.

The CDR3 is CASSRKGSGELFF. CDR3 coding DNA: TGTGCCAGCAGCCGTAAGGGGTCCGGGGAGCTGTTTTTT. J is TRBJ2-2 and V is TRBV28, with D possibly TRBD1 on 5 matching bases. Trimming took off 6 bases at V and 6 bases at J, with 11 bases between the two ends. Germline CDR1 reads MDHEN; CDR2 reads SYDVKM. This CDR3 has 13 residues.

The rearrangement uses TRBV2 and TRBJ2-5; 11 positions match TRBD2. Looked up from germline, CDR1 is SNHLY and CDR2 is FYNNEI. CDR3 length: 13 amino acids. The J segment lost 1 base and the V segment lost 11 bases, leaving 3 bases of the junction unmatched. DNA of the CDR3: TGTGCCGGCGGGACTAGCGGCCAAGAGACCCAGTACTTC. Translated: CAGGTSGQETQYF.

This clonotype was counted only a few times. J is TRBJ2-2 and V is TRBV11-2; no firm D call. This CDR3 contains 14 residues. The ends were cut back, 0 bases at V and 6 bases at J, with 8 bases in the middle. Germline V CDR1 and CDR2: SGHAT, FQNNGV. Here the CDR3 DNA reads TGTGCCAGCAGCTTAGAAGGGCGTTCCGGGGAGCTGTTTTTT. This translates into CASSLEGRSGELFF.

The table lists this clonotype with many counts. The CDR3 is CATERGGLNIQYF. In DNA form, the CDR3 reads TGTGCCACCGAAAGGGGGGGGCTAAACATTCAGTACTTC. V gene TRBV7-9 combines with J gene TRBJ2-4; tentative D call: TRBD2 (7 bases). The CDR3 has 13 amino acids. Trimming cost V 10 bases and J 6 bases, with 16 bases left between them. The germline gives CDR1 SEHNR, CDR2 FQNEAQ (reference sequence).

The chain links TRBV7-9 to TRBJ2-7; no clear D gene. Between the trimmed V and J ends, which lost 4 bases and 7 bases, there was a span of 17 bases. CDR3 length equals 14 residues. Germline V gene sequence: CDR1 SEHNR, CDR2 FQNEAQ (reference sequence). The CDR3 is CASSSPDSPREQYF. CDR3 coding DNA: TGTGCCAGCAGCTCACCTGATTCCCCTCGGGAGCAGTACTTC.